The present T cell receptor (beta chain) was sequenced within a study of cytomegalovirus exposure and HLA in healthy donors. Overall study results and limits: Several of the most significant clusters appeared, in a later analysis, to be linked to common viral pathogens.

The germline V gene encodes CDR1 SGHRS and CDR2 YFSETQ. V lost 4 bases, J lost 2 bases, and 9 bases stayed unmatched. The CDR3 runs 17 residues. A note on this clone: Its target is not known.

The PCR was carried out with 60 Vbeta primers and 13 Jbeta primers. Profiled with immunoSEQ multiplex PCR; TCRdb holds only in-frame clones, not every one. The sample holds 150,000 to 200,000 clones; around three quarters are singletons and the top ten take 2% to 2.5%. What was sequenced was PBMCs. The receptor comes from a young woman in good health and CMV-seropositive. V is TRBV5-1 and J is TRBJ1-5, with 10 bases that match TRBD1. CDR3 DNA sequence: TGCGCCAGCAGCCCGGGACAGGGGCGATTGGGCAATCAGCCCCAGCATTTT. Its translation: CASSPGQGRLGNQPQHF.